Detailed here is one T cell receptor (beta chain). Molecular barcoding with unique molecular identifiers was used for the TCRbeta library. TCRdb called the PCR reads again in MiXCR, with one record for every CDR3 protein. The sample records some 530,000 distinct CDR3 sequences, about an eighth being singletons. This sample was included in a study of T-cell reconstitution after alpha-beta-depleted transplantation in children. This CDR3 spans 16 amino acids. With 3 bases clipped from V and 3 bases from J, the junction kept 6 bases outside the gene matches. The TCR originated in a human donor who donated a stem cell graft to a child with combined immunodeficiency. This specimen consisted of PBMCs from the stem cell graft donor, obtained from the stem cell graft. This chain joins TRBV12-3 or TRBV12-4 and TRBJ2-2, with TRBD2 identical over 8 bases. CDR3 residues: CASSLAGGGDTGELFF. DNA of the CDR3: TGTGCCAGCAGTTTGGCGGGAGGCGGGGACACCGGGGAGCTGTTTTTT.